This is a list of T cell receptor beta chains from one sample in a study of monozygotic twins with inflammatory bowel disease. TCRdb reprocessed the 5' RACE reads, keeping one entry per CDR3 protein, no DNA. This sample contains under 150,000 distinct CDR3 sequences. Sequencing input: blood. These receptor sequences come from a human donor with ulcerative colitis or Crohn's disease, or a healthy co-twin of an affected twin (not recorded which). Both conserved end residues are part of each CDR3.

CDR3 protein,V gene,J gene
CASSLGQVNTGELFF,TRBV5-6,TRBJ2-2
CASSSKQGVGTDTQYF,TRBV5-4,TRBJ2-3
CASSQDRLYSRGSYEQYF,TRBV6-2/TRBV6-3,TRBJ2-7
CASSSPGLSSGSQYF,TRBV28,TRBJ2-3
CASSPRQLPFQETQYF,TRBV5-1,TRBJ2-5
CASSYSSRNTEAFF,TRBV6-5,TRBJ1-1
CASSLYYEQYF,TRBV11-2,TRBJ2-7
CASSSREGAYNSPLHF,TRBV5-6,TRBJ1-6
CASSPSGQKDGYTF,TRBV6-1,TRBJ1-2
CASSVGALGTQYF,TRBV9,TRBJ2-5
CASSQDLSGGETQYF,TRBV4-3,TRBJ2-5
CASSSGTGSYEQYF,TRBV5-1,TRBJ2-7
CSTGTASSYEQYF,TRBV20-1,TRBJ2-7
CASSRISDTQYF,TRBV5-1,TRBJ2-3
CAISKGSYEQYF,TRBV10-3,TRBJ2-7
CASSARGQDPYNEQFF,TRBV2,TRBJ2-1
CASSPRGRRNQPQHF,TRBV18,TRBJ1-5
CASSYGGGGYNEQFF,TRBV6-5,TRBJ2-1
CATKGGLPSYNEQFF,TRBV5-4,TRBJ2-1
CASPVGGTPEGKLFF,TRBV7-9,TRBJ1-4
CASSKVAGSAGNTIYF,TRBV21-1,TRBJ1-3
CASSLFAGEQFF,TRBV5-1,TRBJ2-1
CASSYPGQGNYEQYF,TRBV7-9,TRBJ2-7
CASSLGTSPQETQYF,TRBV5-1,TRBJ2-5
CASSTQTLSPLHF,TRBV5-1,TRBJ1-6
CASSPTGVGDTGELFF,TRBV12-3/TRBV12-4,TRBJ2-2
CASSPGTGASTDTQYF,TRBV12-3/TRBV12-4,TRBJ2-3
CASDRDRGNTEAFF,TRBV5-1,TRBJ1-1
CASSETGTGGETQYF,TRBV5-6,TRBJ2-5
CASSLGPPGDTQYF,TRBV18,TRBJ2-3
CASSRPRKDRALNTEAFF,TRBV7-8,TRBJ1-1
CASSLQPPGSGNTIYF,TRBV7-2,TRBJ1-3
CATRPPGQWDEKLFF,TRBV6-1,TRBJ1-4
CASSTEKYEQYF,TRBV5-1,TRBJ2-7
CASSLYSGGHYNEQFF,TRBV7-3,TRBJ2-1